Described below is a single T cell receptor beta chain sequence and its context. The germline CDR1 and CDR2 sequences are GTSNPN and SVGIG (reference sequence). CDR3 size: 11 residues. Trimming left V 7 bases short and J 1 base short, with 7 bases between. The sample comes from a study of T cells in Graves' hyperthyroidism and ophthalmopathy. RNA transcripts gave rise to amplified TCR beta CDR3 regions. Carried out on the TCR CDR3, a first-round RT-PCR used the HTBI primer set. TCRdb used MiXCR to reprocess the multiplex PCR reads, holding one entry per CDR3 protein. The sample carries about 520,000 distinct CDR3 sequences, 24% recorded once.

This sequence originates from a woman aged 25 to 45 with Graves' ophthalmopathy. Sequences were obtained from blood. The chain carries TRBV30 and TRBJ1-1; no reliable D call. The DNA for the CDR3 is TGTGCCTATCGACAGAACACTGAAGCTTTCTTT. It codes for CAYRQNTEAFF.